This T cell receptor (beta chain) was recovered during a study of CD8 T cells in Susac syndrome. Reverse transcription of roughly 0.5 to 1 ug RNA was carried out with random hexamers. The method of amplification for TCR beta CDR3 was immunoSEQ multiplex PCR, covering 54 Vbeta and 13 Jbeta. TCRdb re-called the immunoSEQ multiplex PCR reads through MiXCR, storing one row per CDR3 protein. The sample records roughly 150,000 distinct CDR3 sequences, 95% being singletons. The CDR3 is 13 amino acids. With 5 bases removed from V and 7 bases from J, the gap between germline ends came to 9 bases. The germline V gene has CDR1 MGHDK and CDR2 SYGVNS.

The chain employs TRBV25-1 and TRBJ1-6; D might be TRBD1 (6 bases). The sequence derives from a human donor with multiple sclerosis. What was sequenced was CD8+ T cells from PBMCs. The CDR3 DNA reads TGTGCCAGCAGTCAGGGGCCGAATTCACCCCTCCACTTT. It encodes CASSQGPNSPLHF.